Following are 30 T cell receptor beta chains from one sample sequenced in a study of blood T cell repertoires in COVID-19. Assay used: immunoSEQ multiplex PCR; TCRdb lists only in-frame clones, some missing. This table holds some 290,000 clones, around nine tenths found once. Sequencing was performed on PBMCs or T cells enriched from blood (not recorded which). The receptors shown here come from a young woman who had been exposed to COVID-19.

The DNA for the CDR3 is TGCGCCAGCACCTCTAGCGGGGGACTCCAAGAGACCCAGTACTTC. Translation gives CASTSSGGLQETQYF. V gene TRBV5-1 combines with J gene TRBJ2-5; TRBD2 matches 10 bases. J lost 1 base, V lost 6 bases, and 6 bases had no gene match. The germline CDR1 and CDR2 sequences are SGHRS and YFSETQ. The CDR3 is 15 residues long.

The chain joins TRBV5-8 to TRBJ2-3; no definite D call. Germline V gives CDR1 SGHTS, CDR2 YDEGEE. Trimming took 4 bases from V and 6 from J, leaving 9 bases between them. The CDR3 has 12 amino acids. Here the CDR3 DNA reads TGTGCCAGCAGCCCCCTTTTGGATACGCAGTATTTT. It specifies CASSPLLDTQYF.

A remark on this clone: Without the conserved terminal phenylalanine or tryptophan, this CDR3 likely stems from a read error. It is unclear where the CDR3 begins or ends on the DNA, so no DNA is shown, and the CDR3 is as TCRdb lists it. The rearrangement joins TRBV20-1 to TRBJ1-2; TRBD1, the table's D call, lacks a check against the DNA. Per the germline V gene, CDR1 is DFQATT and CDR2 is SNEGSKA (reference sequence). Both ends counted, the CDR3 spans 10 residues. This CDR3 is CSASRGQGPL.

The V call is TRBV6-5, the J call TRBJ1-4, with no clear D. The CDR3 covers 15 residues. CDR1 and CDR2 from the germline V gene are MNHEY and SVGAGI. V dropped 0 bases and J dropped 7 bases, with 12 bases sitting between them. Here the CDR3 DNA reads TGTGCCAGCAGTTACTCCATAGTAACTGGTGAAAAACTGTTTTTT. The encoded protein is CASSYSIVTGEKLFF.

This chain connects TRBV5-6 to TRBJ2-3, with 14 nucleotides matching TRBD2. V lost 4 bases to trimming and J lost 5 bases; unmatched junction nucleotides: 3. The CDR3 runs to 15 residues. Germline lookup yields CDR1 SGHDT and CDR2 YYEEEE. The CDR3 DNA reads as TGTGCCAGCAGCGTCGGACTAGCGGGGGGAGATACGCAGTATTTT. Encoded protein: CASSVGLAGGDTQYF.

The chain has TRBV5-1 and TRBJ1-2, with 7 positions matching TRBD1. The CDR3 sequence is 17 residues long. The V segment lost 4 bases and the J segment 3 bases; nucleotides outside the gene matches: 15. CDR1 is SGHRS and CDR2 is YFSETQ in the germline V gene. The CDR3, as DNA: TGCGCCAGCAGCCCGCGCCTGGTGCAAGGGGGCGACTATGGCTACACCTTC. Residues: CASSPRLVQGGDYGYTF.

The chain uses TRBV2 and TRBJ1-6; no clear D gene. V dropped 4 bases and J dropped 11 bases, with 18 bases sitting between them. The CDR3 length is 15 residues. Germline assignment: CDR1 SNHLY and CDR2 FYNNEI. CDR3 region: CASSAVEGLYPPLHF. As DNA, the CDR3 is TGTGCCAGCAGTGCGGTGGAGGGTCTATACCCACCCCTCCACTTT.

The V call is TRBV7-9, the J call TRBJ2-1; 11 nucleotides agree with TRBD2. Unmatched junction bases numbered 7, after V lost 0 bases and J lost 6 bases. The CDR3 runs to 17 residues. The V gene's germline CDR1 is SEHNR and CDR2 FQNEAQ (reference sequence). The CDR3 reads CASSLALTSGEINEQFF. The CDR3 DNA reads TGTGCCAGCAGCTTAGCCTTGACTAGCGGGGAGATCAATGAGCAGTTCTTC. Full variable domain (remainder filled in from reference TRBV7-9 and TRBJ2-1): DTGVSQNPRHKITKRGQNVTFRCDPISEHNRLYWYRQTLGQGPEFLTYFQNEAQLEKSRLLSDRFSAERPKGSFSTLEIQRTEQGDSAMYLCASSLALTSGEINEQFFGPGTRLTVL.

Turning to this clone: Other nucleotide sequences in the sample specify the same CDR3. The V gene is TRBV5-1, the J gene TRBJ1-2; a weak D match, TRBD1 (5 bases). The ends were cut back, 0 bases at V and 5 bases at J, with 11 bases in the middle. CDR1 is SGHRS and CDR2 is YFSETQ in the germline V gene. This CDR3 contains 14 residues. CDR3: CASSLGQGGYGYTF. CDR3 DNA: TGCGCCAGCAGCTTGGGGCAGGGAGGTTATGGCTACACCTTC.

The rearrangement links TRBV6-4 to TRBJ1-2; TRBD1 might be the D (6 bases). The CDR3 runs to 13 residues. Between the trimmed V and J ends, which lost 2 bases and 4 bases, there was a span of 8 bases. Germline V CDR1 and CDR2: MRHNA, SNTAGT. CDR3 sequence: CASSDGGGYGYTF. The CDR3 DNA reads TGTGCCAGCAGTGACGGGGGCGGCTATGGCTACACCTTC.

This rearrangement joins TRBV2 to TRBJ2-7; TRBD2 matches at 7 bases. With 5 bases clipped from V and 7 bases from J, the junction kept 8 bases outside the gene matches. CDR1 and CDR2 (germline): SNHLY, FYNNEI. The CDR3 is made up of 13 amino acids. The DNA of the CDR3 is TGTGCCAGCAGTAAACTAAGGGAGGGAGAGCAGTACTTC. It specifies CASSKLREGEQYF.

The chain joins TRBV9 to TRBJ1-4, with no clear D. Germline lookup yields CDR1 SGDLS and CDR2 YYNGEE. Trimming cost V 0 bases and J 6 bases, with 6 bases left between them. CDR3 length equals 13 residues. In DNA form, the CDR3 reads TGTGCCAGCAGCGTAGGGCTTTATGAAAAACTGTTTTTT. Translated, it gives CASSVGLYEKLFF.

V gene TRBV7-2 combines with J gene TRBJ1-1; D might be TRBD1 (5 bases). V lost 5 bases and J lost 2, with 9 bases in between. The V gene's germline CDR1 is SGHTA and CDR2 FQGNSA. The CDR3 sequence is 13 residues long. CDR3 in DNA: TGTGCCAGCAGCGGACAAGCAAACACTGAAGCTTTCTTT. Encoded protein: CASSGQANTEAFF.

This clone was counted once. The chain uses TRBV6-5 and TRBJ1-2; 7 bases are shared with TRBD1. CDR1 is MNHEY and CDR2 is SVGAGI in the germline V gene. This CDR3 has 15 amino acids. V was clipped by 4 bases and J by 4 bases; unmatched bases: 9. For the CDR3, the DNA is TGTGCCAGCAGTTTTCGACAGGGAGCTTTCTATGGCTACACCTTC. As protein: CASSFRQGAFYGYTF.

The V and J genes are TRBV6-6 and TRBJ2-5; D gene unclear. Deletions cut 5 bases from V and 5 bases from J, with 15 bases between. The CDR3 runs 14 residues. Germline lookup yields CDR1 MNHNY and CDR2 SVGAGI (reference sequence). As DNA, the CDR3 is TGTGCCAGCAGTCCAGGTATTTGGTCCGAGACCCAGTACTTC. Translation gives CASSPGIWSETQYF.

This clone was detected only once. The chain employs TRBV6-5 and TRBJ1-2; perhaps TRBD1 as D (5 bases). Germline V gives CDR1 MNHEY, CDR2 SVGAGI. V gave up 4 bases and J gave up 5 bases, with 17 bases separating them. This CDR3 region has 15 residues. The chain's CDR3 is CASSLYRTNLYGYTF. As DNA, the CDR3 is TGTGCCAGCAGTTTGTACAGGACCAACCTTTATGGCTACACCTTC.

A single count supports this clone. The V and J genes are TRBV5-1 and TRBJ1-4; possibly TRBD1 for D (5 bases). Trimming removed 4 bases from V and 7 bases from J, with 17 bases in between. The germline CDR1 and CDR2 sequences are SGHRS and YFSETQ. There are 15 residues in the CDR3. The CDR3 sequence: CASSPLAGRIEKLFF. CDR3 DNA: TGCGCCAGCAGCCCTCTGGCAGGGCGGATTGAAAAACTGTTTTTT.

The chain uses TRBV18 and TRBJ2-3, with TRBD1 as a possible D gene (6 bases). Looked up from germline, CDR1 is KGHSH and CDR2 is LQKENI. V lost 3 bases to trimming and J lost 5 bases, with 15 bases between them. CDR3 length: 15 amino acids. The CDR3 DNA sequence: TGTGCCAGCTCACCCCTGGGGGCAAGTGAAGATACGCAGTATTTT. This encodes CASSPLGASEDTQYF. Full variable domain (remainder filled in from reference TRBV18 and TRBJ2-3): NAGVMQNPRHLVRRRGQEARLRCSPMKGHSHVYWYRQLPEEGLKFMVYLQKENIIDESGMPKERFSAEFPKEGPSILRIQQVVRGDSAAYFCASSPLGASEDTQYFGPGTRLTVL.

V is TRBV6-2 or TRBV6-3 and J is TRBJ1-1; TRBD1 matches 10 bases. After removal of 2 bases from V and 0 bases from J, the junction contained 9 bases not matched to a gene. The CDR3 runs 18 residues. Germline-derived CDR1 and CDR2 are MNHEY and SVGEGT. CDR3 loop: CASSYRAGTGDLNTEAFF. The CDR3 DNA reads as TGTGCCAGCAGTTACCGGGCCGGGACAGGGGACTTGAACACTGAAGCTTTCTTT.

This sequence joins TRBV5-1 and TRBJ2-1; unclear D gene. This CDR3 contains 14 residues. V was trimmed by 0 bases and J by 0 bases, leaving 4 bases between them. Germline CDR1 and CDR2: SGHRS and YFSETQ. CDR3 sequence reads: CASSLDYSYNEQFF. CDR3 DNA: TGCGCCAGCAGCTTGGATTACTCCTACAATGAGCAGTTCTTC.

The V call is TRBV18, the J call TRBJ2-5; 8 nucleotides agree with TRBD1. This CDR3 spans 13 amino acids. The V and J ends lost 0 bases and 7 bases, in that order; junction bases with no gene match: 1. CDR1 and CDR2 (germline): KGHSH, LQKENI. CDR3 nucleotides: TGTGCCAGCTCACCACCGACAGGGGTGACCCAGTACTTC. It translates to CASSPPTGVTQYF. The variable domain in full, completed from reference TRBV18 and TRBJ2-5, reads NAGVMQNPRHLVRRRGQEARLRCSPMKGHSHVYWYRQLPEEGLKFMVYLQKENIIDESGMPKERFSAEFPKEGPSILRIQQVVRGDSAAYFCASSPPTGVTQYFGPGTRLLVL.

V is TRBV19 and J is TRBJ2-7, with 8 bases identical to TRBD1. The CDR3 contains 17 residues. From germline, CDR1 is LNHDA and CDR2 SQIVND (reference sequence). The V segment lost 3 bases and the J segment 4 bases; nucleotides outside the gene matches: 14. CDR3 DNA sequence: TGTGCCAGTAGTATCCTTTCTTCCGGGACAGGTTTTTACGAGCAGTACTTC. Translation gives CASSILSSGTGFYEQYF.

This clone has a single count. The rearrangement joins TRBV19 to TRBJ1-1; D might be TRBD1 (5 bases). This CDR3 contains 13 residues. Germline assignment: CDR1 LNHDA and CDR2 SQIVND (reference sequence). V dropped 5 bases and J dropped 4 bases, with 11 bases sitting between them. This chain's CDR3 is CASSVTGSTEAFF. The CDR3 region has the DNA TGTGCCAGTAGTGTAACAGGTTCCACTGAAGCTTTCTTT.

This chain joins TRBV4-1 and TRBJ2-5; possible D gene TRBD2, 6 bases. CDR1 MGHRA and CDR2 YSYEKL come from the germline V gene. Trimming shortened V by 2 bases and J by 5 bases, and 27 bases separated the two germline ends. The CDR3 consists of 19 residues. The CDR3 bases are TGCGCCAGCAGCCAATACAGCGGCTGGGGCGGGGCCAGAGGGGAGACCCAGTACTTC. Its protein is CASSQYSGWGGARGETQYF.

The genes are TRBV30 and TRBJ1-3; D remains ambiguous. Germline lookup yields CDR1 GTSNPN and CDR2 SVGIG (reference sequence). The ends were cut back, 0 bases at V and 2 bases at J, with 14 bases in the middle. The CDR3 length is 16 residues. CDR3 sequence: CAWSVFWLGAGNTIYF. The CDR3 nucleotides are TGTGCCTGGAGTGTATTCTGGCTGGGCGCTGGAAACACCATATATTTT.

The J gene is TRBJ2-1, the V gene TRBV19; 8 bases match TRBD2. The CDR3 contains 15 residues. The V and J ends lost 5 bases and 2 bases, in that order; junction bases with no gene match: 5. Germline loops: CDR1 LNHDA, CDR2 SQIVND (reference sequence). The CDR3 region is CASSPQRGPYNEQFF. The CDR3 nucleotides are TGTGCCAGTAGTCCCCAGCGGGGGCCCTACAATGAGCAGTTCTTC.

V and J are TRBV18 and TRBJ2-7; D perhaps matches TRBD1 (6 bases). V was shortened by 6 bases and J by 2 bases, with 11 bases between the two germline ends. This CDR3 has 13 amino acids. Germline lookup yields CDR1 KGHSH and CDR2 LQKENI. This CDR3 is CASSTGDTYEQYF. Written as DNA, the CDR3 is TGTGCCAGCTCGACAGGTGATACCTACGAGCAGTACTTC.

The V call is TRBV19, the J call TRBJ2-3; D gene unclear. This CDR3 is built from 12 residues. Germline CDR1 and CDR2: LNHDA and SQIVND (reference sequence). The germline V and J ends were trimmed by 5 bases and 5 bases, with 8 bases remaining between them. The CDR3 bases are TGTGCCAGTAGTGGTAGTTTAGATACGCAGTATTTT. Translating it yields CASSGSLDTQYF.

V is TRBV7-3 and J is TRBJ1-2; 9 positions match TRBD1. From germline, CDR1 is SGHTA and CDR2 FQGTGA. The CDR3 runs 14 residues. V shed 4 bases and J 12 bases; nucleotides not matched to a gene: 12. CDR3 amino acids: CASSSSGQGPLHTF. The CDR3 nucleotides read TGTGCCAGCAGCTCATCGGGACAGGGACCTCTGCACACCTTC.

This clone was detected only once. The chain's CDR3 is CASSLLNTIYF. The CDR3 DNA is TGTGCCAGCAGTTTACTAAACACCATATATTTT. The rearrangement joins TRBV12-3 or TRBV12-4 to TRBJ1-3, with no clear D. This CDR3 is built from 11 residues. The V end was cut by 2 bases, the J end by 6 bases, with 2 bases between.